This T cell receptor beta chain is from a study of T cells in Graves' hyperthyroidism and ophthalmopathy. Out of 10 ml of fresh peripheral blood came the PBMCs. Findings of the study overall: Most thyroid clonotypes expanded above 0.001 were also detected in blood.

The CDR3 runs to 15 residues. Per germline, CDR1 SGHVS and CDR2 FQNEAQ. The V segment lost 2 bases and the J segment 7 bases; nucleotides outside the gene matches: 5. At least ten counts were recorded for this clonotype. Its antigen is unknown. TCR beta CDR3 region amplification was performed from RNA transcripts. HTBI primers drove first-round RT-PCR of the TCR CDR3. Each CDR3 protein gets one entry after TCRdb re-called the multiplex PCR reads with MiXCR. The sample consists of more than 150,000 distinct CDR3 sequences, around 15% of them appearing once. The J gene is TRBJ1-6, the V gene TRBV7-8; 7 positions agree with TRBD1. This clonotype originated in a woman aged 45 to 65 with Graves' hyperthyroidism. The sequenced sample consisted of blood. CDR3 in amino acids: CASSLRRGLNSPLHF. CDR3 sequence (DNA): TGTGCCAGCAGCTTACGGAGGGGGCTAAATTCACCCCTCCACTTT.